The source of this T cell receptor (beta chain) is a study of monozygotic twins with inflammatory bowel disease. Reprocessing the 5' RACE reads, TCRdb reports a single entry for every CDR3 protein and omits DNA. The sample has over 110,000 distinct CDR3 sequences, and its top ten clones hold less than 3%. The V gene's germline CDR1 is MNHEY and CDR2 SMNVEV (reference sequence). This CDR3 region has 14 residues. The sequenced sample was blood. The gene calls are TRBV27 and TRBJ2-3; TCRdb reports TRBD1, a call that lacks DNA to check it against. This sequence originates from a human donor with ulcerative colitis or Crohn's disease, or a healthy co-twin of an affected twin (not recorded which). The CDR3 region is CASSPLDSTDTQYF.